The 30 T cell receptor beta chains given below trace back to one sample, sequenced in a study of patients and donors after allogeneic stem cell transplantation. One entry per CDR3 protein results from TCRdb running MiXCR on the RT-PCR reads. This sample yields roughly 880,000 distinct CDR3 sequences, of which 15% to 20% are seen a single time; 5.5% to 6.5% belongs to the top ten. Sequencing input: blood, either unsorted or a sorted T cell fraction (not recorded which). The source of these receptors is a human donor who was either an allogeneic HSCT recipient or a stem cell or donor lymphocyte infusion donor (not recorded which). It is not recorded whose cells these are; they may come from a transplant donor.

This clonotype was seen a handful of times. This chain connects TRBV9 to TRBJ2-3; D not resolved. There are 16 residues in the CDR3. Looked up from germline, CDR1 is SGDLS and CDR2 is YYNGEE. V was clipped by 0 bases and J by 0 bases, with 11 bases between them. The CDR3 spells CASSVALKTSTDTQYF. For the CDR3, the DNA is TGTGCCAGCAGCGTAGCCCTGAAGACTAGCACAGATACGCAGTATTTT.

V gene TRBV5-1 combines with J gene TRBJ2-7, with TRBD2 identical over 10 bases. Trimming cost V 0 bases and J 3 bases; bases outside gene matches: 9. The CDR3 contains 17 residues. CDR1 and CDR2 from the germline V gene are SGHRS and YFSETQ. CDR3 amino acids: CASSLDARTSGHYEQYF. DNA of the CDR3: TGCGCCAGCAGCTTGGACGCACGGACTAGCGGACACTACGAGCAGTACTTC.

CDR3 amino acids: CASSPEGYEQYF. The CDR3 DNA is TGTGCCAGCAGCCCGGAGGGGTACGAGCAGTACTTC. This rearrangement joins TRBV18 to TRBJ2-7; tentatively, D is TRBD2 (6 bases). V lost 8 bases to trimming and J lost 4 bases, with 12 bases between them. Germline values: CDR1 KGHSH, CDR2 LQKENI. The CDR3 is 12 residues long.

This clonotype was found a few times. This chain uses TRBV11-2 with TRBJ2-3; the match to TRBD2 covers 8 bases. Losses at the gene ends were 3 bases for V and 3 bases for J; bases not matched to a gene: 11. The germline gives CDR1 SGHAT, CDR2 FQNNGV. This CDR3 has 17 amino acids. The CDR3 bases are TGTGCCAGCAGCTTCCCCCACCGGGAGGGTGATACAGATACGCAGTATTTT. Amino acid sequence: CASSFPHREGDTDTQYF.

The gene calls are TRBV19 and TRBJ1-2; TRBD1 aligns across 9 bases. J lost 5 bases, V lost 3 bases, and 1 base had no gene match. This CDR3 is built from 13 residues. Germline-derived CDR1 and CDR2 are LNHDA and SQIVND (reference sequence). CDR3: CASSMGTGYGYTF. CDR3 DNA: TGTGCCAGTAGTATGGGGACAGGGTATGGCTACACCTTC.

This clonotype showed up just a few times. This sequence joins TRBV10-3 and TRBJ1-6; 8 bases are shared with TRBD1. The CDR3 consists of 16 residues. Unmatched junction bases numbered 8, after V lost 10 bases and J lost 0 bases. Germline V gene sequence: CDR1 ENHRY, CDR2 SYGVKD. The chain's CDR3 is CASRNRGSSYNSPLHF. For the CDR3, the DNA is TGTGCCAGCAGGAACAGGGGGAGCTCCTATAATTCACCCCTCCACTTT.

In this sample, this clonotype turned up many times. The chain uses TRBV7-6 and TRBJ2-7, with 9 nucleotides matching TRBD2. This CDR3 is built from 15 residues. The J segment lost 2 bases and the V segment lost 4 bases, leaving 6 bases of the junction unmatched. CDR1 and CDR2 (germline): SGHVS, FNYEAQ. The CDR3 bases are TGTGCCAGCAGCTCCTTAGCGGGGGTGGCCTACGAGCAGTACTTC. Protein product: CASSSLAGVAYEQYF.

The V and J genes are TRBV4-3 and TRBJ2-2; D ambiguous. Trimming cost V 1 base and J 4 bases, with 7 bases left between them. CDR1 LGHNA and CDR2 YSLEER come from the germline V gene. CDR3 length equals 14 residues. The CDR3 sequence: CASSQAVSTGELFF. The CDR3 nucleotides read TGCGCCAGCAGCCAAGCGGTTAGCACCGGGGAGCTGTTTTTT.

This clonotype has more than one count but fewer than ten. The V gene is TRBV12-3 or TRBV12-4, the J gene TRBJ2-3; the match to TRBD2 covers 8 bases. The CDR3 extends over 16 amino acids. J gave up 0 bases and V 5 bases, and 7 bases lay outside the gene matches. The CDR3 DNA is TGTGCCAGCAGTCGACCCTTAGCGGGGAGCACAGATACGCAGTATTTT. Translated: CASSRPLAGSTDTQYF.

The genes are TRBV28 and TRBJ2-1, with 8 bases that match TRBD1. Germline V gene data show CDR1 as MDHEN and CDR2 as SYDVKM. V was clipped by 5 bases and J by 5 bases; unmatched bases: 8. This CDR3 spans 15 amino acids. CDR3 amino acids: CASSQGALGDNEQFF. The CDR3 DNA sequence: TGTGCCAGCAGTCAGGGGGCCCTTGGGGACAATGAGCAGTTCTTC.

This sequence joins TRBV5-1 and TRBJ1-2, with 9 bases matching TRBD1. CDR1 is SGHRS, CDR2 YFSETQ, per germline. The junction had 12 bases not matched to a gene; V was cut back by 4 bases and J by 11 bases. The CDR3 length is 14 residues. DNA for the CDR3: TGCGCCAGCAGCATCATTCCGGGACAGGGACTATACACCTTC. As protein: CASSIIPGQGLYTF.

The chain carries TRBV21-1 and TRBJ1-1; the table names TRBD1, a call not compared with the DNA. TRBV21-1 is classified as a pseudogene. The CDR3 sequence is 14 residues long. The CDR3 spells CASSNRPKGTEAFF. CDR3 coding DNA: TGTGCCAGCAGCAATAGGCCTAAGGGGACTGAAGCTTTCTTT.

The chain carries TRBV7-9 and TRBJ2-2; D is uncertain. The V gene's germline CDR1 is SEHNR and CDR2 FQNEAQ (reference sequence). Trimming left V 2 bases short and J 0 bases short, with 10 bases between. This CDR3 comprises 16 residues. The CDR3 spells CASSLRGPTNTGELFF. The CDR3 coding sequence is TGTGCCAGCAGCTTACGTGGGCCCACGAACACCGGGGAGCTGTTTTTT.

This chain links TRBV20-1 with TRBJ2-3; TRBD1 matches 11 bases. The junction had 4 bases not matched to a gene; V was cut back by 5 bases and J by 3 bases. Germline loops: CDR1 DFQATT, CDR2 SNEGSKA (reference sequence). The CDR3 covers 14 residues. The CDR3 protein is CSADRDRGTDTQYF. CDR3 in DNA: TGCAGTGCTGACCGGGACAGGGGGACAGATACGCAGTATTTT.

This clonotype has a handful of counts. The chain employs TRBV6-5 and TRBJ2-1; unclear D gene. This CDR3 region has 12 residues. Germline CDR1 is MNHEY and CDR2 is SVGAGI. V was shortened by 0 bases and J by 9 bases, with 6 bases between the two germline ends. In DNA, the CDR3 is TGTGCCAGCAGTTACTCGCCCACTGAGCAGTTCTTC. Residues: CASSYSPTEQFF.

This chain joins TRBV12-5 and TRBJ2-3; no reliable D call. Per germline, CDR1 LGHNT and CDR2 FRNRAP. The CDR3 has 12 amino acids. Deletions cut 4 bases from V and 1 base from J, with 3 bases between. CDR3 coding DNA: TGTGCTAGTGGTTACCGCACAGATACGCAGTATTTT. Protein product: CASGYRTDTQYF.

This chain links TRBV9 with TRBJ2-7; 12 bases line up with TRBD2. Trimming took 3 bases from V and 6 from J; bases not matched to a gene: 4. CDR1 is SGDLS, CDR2 YYNGEE, per germline. The CDR3 loop spans 14 amino acids. The chain's CDR3 is CASSGLAGDGEQYF. In DNA form, the CDR3 reads TGTGCCAGCAGCGGACTAGCGGGGGACGGCGAGCAGTACTTC.

This chain uses TRBV5-1 with TRBJ2-3; 7 bases line up with TRBD2. The germline gives CDR1 SGHRS, CDR2 YFSETQ. The CDR3 extends over 16 amino acids. Trimming took 0 bases from V and 0 from J; bases not matched to a gene: 4. The CDR3 DNA is TGCGCCAGCAGCTTGGCCGCGCGGGAGAGCACAGATACGCAGTATTTT. Its protein is CASSLAARESTDTQYF. The variable domain in full, completed from reference TRBV5-1 and TRBJ2-3, reads KAGVTQTPRYLIKTRGQQVTLSCSPISGHRSVSWYQQTPGQGLQFLFEYFSETQRNKGNFPGRFSGRQFSNSRSEMNVSTLELGDSALYLCASSLAARESTDTQYFGPGTRLTVL.

The V gene is TRBV7-3, the J gene TRBJ2-2; D might be TRBD1 (5 bases). Germline values: CDR1 SGHTA, CDR2 FQGTGA. V gave up 7 bases and J gave up 1 base, with 10 bases separating them. CDR3 length: 14 amino acids. In nucleotides, the CDR3 is TGTGCCAGCACCTCGACAGTGAACACCGGGGAGCTGTTTTTT. It codes for CASTSTVNTGELFF. The variable domain in full, with the rest retrieved from reference TRBV7-3 and TRBJ2-2, is GAGVSQTPSNKVTEKGKYVELRCDPISGHTALYWYRQSLGQGPEFLIYFQGTGAADDSGLPNDRFFAVRPEGSVSTLKIQRTERGDSAVYLCASTSTVNTGELFFGEGSRLTVL.

J is TRBJ2-3 and V is TRBV7-8, with no clear D. The CDR3 runs to 15 residues. V dropped 0 bases and J dropped 2 bases, with 9 bases sitting between them. Germline values: CDR1 SGHVS, CDR2 FQNEAQ. The CDR3: CASSLAPGVTDTQYF. The CDR3, as DNA: TGTGCCAGCAGCTTAGCGCCTGGGGTCACAGATACGCAGTATTTT.

The chain carries TRBV11-2 and TRBJ2-5; no definite D call. Trimming took off 1 base at V and 2 bases at J, with 8 bases between the two ends. Germline values: CDR1 SGHAT, CDR2 FQNNGV. This CDR3 is 14 amino acids long. This CDR3 is CASSLGDNQETQYF. The CDR3 DNA reads as TGTGCCAGCAGCTTAGGAGACAATCAAGAGACCCAGTACTTC.

At least ten counts were recorded for this clonotype. This sequence joins TRBV7-3 and TRBJ1-5; tentatively, D is TRBD1 (6 bases). Per germline, CDR1 SGHTA and CDR2 FQGTGA. CDR3 length: 13 residues. Trimming pared 2 bases from V and 9 bases from J, leaving 11 bases between. The CDR3 is CASSLSRGAPQHF. The DNA of the CDR3 is TGTGCCAGCAGCTTATCCAGGGGAGCGCCCCAGCATTTT.

There are many counts of this clonotype. This chain joins TRBV12-3 or TRBV12-4 and TRBJ1-2; the D gene is possibly TRBD1 (5 bases). This CDR3 comprises 15 residues. The V gene lost 5 bases and the J gene lost 1 base, with 14 bases spanning the gap. CDR3 region: CASSPDKGFNYGYTF. CDR3 DNA sequence: TGTGCCAGCAGTCCAGATAAGGGGTTTAACTATGGCTACACCTTC.

This chain uses TRBV4-1 with TRBJ2-7; no clear D gene. CDR1 is MGHRA, CDR2 YSYEKL, per germline. V lost 0 bases and J lost 6, with 12 bases in between. The CDR3 consists of 14 residues. The CDR3 DNA follows: TGCGCCAGCAGCCAAGATCATGTAGGGTCCGAGCAGTACTTC. Translation: CASSQDHVGSEQYF.

This clonotype was seen only a few times. The genes are TRBV5-6 and TRBJ2-3; possible D gene TRBD1, 5 bases. The CDR3 is 15 residues long. Trimming pared 0 bases from V and 3 bases from J, leaving 11 bases between. Per germline, CDR1 SGHDT and CDR2 YYEEEE. The CDR3 coding sequence is TGTGCCAGCAGCTTGGGGACAATTGGAACAGATACGCAGTATTTT. Translating it yields CASSLGTIGTDTQYF.

The CDR3 here is CASSPTGAMTYEQYF. Here the CDR3 DNA reads TGTGCCAGCAGTCCTACGGGAGCCATGACCTACGAGCAGTACTTC. The gene calls are TRBV5-5 and TRBJ2-7, with D maybe TRBD2 (6 bases). The germline V and J ends were trimmed by 5 bases and 2 bases, with 17 bases remaining between them. CDR1 is SGHKS, CDR2 YYEKEE, per germline (reference sequence). The CDR3 is 15 amino acids.

CDR3 in amino acids: CASIWDLNRPNYGYTF. The CDR3 DNA reads as TGCGCCAGCATTTGGGACCTCAACCGACCTAACTATGGCTACACCTTC. This rearrangement joins TRBV5-1 to TRBJ1-2; possibly TRBD1 for D (5 bases). The CDR3 has 16 residues. Germline CDR1 and CDR2: SGHRS and YFSETQ. Deletions cut 6 bases from V and 0 bases from J, with 18 bases between.

This clonotype was detected a few times. V and J are TRBV4-1 and TRBJ2-1, with TRBD2 matching 9 bases. The CDR3 contains 14 residues. CDR1 is MGHRA and CDR2 is YSYEKL in the germline V gene. The trim removed 5 bases at V and 6 bases at J, leaving 5 bases unmatched. In nucleotides, the CDR3 is TGCGCCAGCAGCACGGGACTAGCTGCCAATGAGCAGTTCTTC. Translation: CASSTGLAANEQFF.

This chain joins TRBV20-1 and TRBJ2-3; D may be TRBD1 (5 bases). CDR1 DFQATT and CDR2 SNEGSKA come from the germline V gene (reference sequence). The CDR3 sequence is 15 residues long. V shed 6 bases and J shed 6 bases, with 22 bases lying between them. The CDR3 DNA follows: TGCAGTGCCATAAAGGGGCAGCTAAAGGGGGATACGCAGTATTTT. It codes for CSAIKGQLKGDTQYF.

The CDR3 region is CSAIDPQGIFYEQYF. In DNA, the CDR3 is TGCAGTGCTATCGACCCACAGGGAATTTTCTACGAGCAGTACTTC. The rearrangement uses TRBV20-1 and TRBJ2-7, with a possible D match to TRBD1 (6 bases). This CDR3 has 15 amino acids. Trimming stripped 4 bases from V and 3 bases from J, with 19 bases between. Germline V gene sequence: CDR1 DFQATT, CDR2 SNEGSKA (reference sequence).